This is a list of T cell receptor beta chains from one sample in a study of cytomegalovirus exposure and HLA in healthy donors. TCRdb keeps only in-frame clones here, not all; method: immunoSEQ multiplex PCR. The sample includes tens of thousands of clones, more than 80% of them seen just once. The sample comprised PBMCs. Receptors were obtained from a woman in her twenties or thirties in good health and CMV-seropositive. The CDR3 runs from the conserved cysteine through the conserved F or W. D genes are given only for firm matches. The size entry is marked missing in some rows and otherwise reads once, few, many or a size class.

>-|TRBJ1-2|TRBV15|-
TGTGCCACCAGCAGATCTCGATCGCAGGGGATATATGGCTACACCTTC
CATSRSRSQGIYGYTF
>-|TRBJ1-3|TRBV28|-
TGTGCCAGCAGTTTTATCAGGTCGACGGCTCTAAACACCATATATTTT
CASSFIRSTALNTIYF
>-|TRBJ2-3|TRBV7-9|-
TGTGCCAGCAGCTCCCGTGGAGCAACAGATACGCAGTATTTT
CASSSRGATDTQYF
>-|TRBJ1-3|TRBV28|-
TGTGCCAGCAGTTTAATAAGGGGTACCATATATTTT
CASSLIRGTIYF
>-|TRBJ1-1|TRBV6-5|-
TGTGCCAGCAGTTACTCGATCCAGGGGAACACTGAAGCTTTCTTT
CASSYSIQGNTEAFF
>-|TRBJ2-3|TRBV2|-
TGTGCCAGCAGGCTGGCGGGGTTCACAGATACGCAGTATTTT
CASRLAGFTDTQYF
>TRBD1|TRBJ1-1|TRBV18|once
TGTGCCAGCTCAGATGACAGGGGCTCCACTGAAGCTTTCTTT
CASSDDRGSTEAFF
>-|TRBJ1-1|TRBV5-1|-
TGCGCCAGCAGCTTGGGGGAGGGGATGACTTTCTTT
CASSLGEGMTFF
>TRBD2|TRBJ2-3|TRBV7-7|-
TGTGCCAGCAGCCCTGGACTAGCGTCCGCAGATACGCAGTATTTT
CASSPGLASADTQYF
>TRBD1|TRBJ1-1|TRBV7-3|-
TGTGCCAGCAGCTCCGGACAGGGTCACACTGAAGCTTTCTTT
CASSSGQGHTEAFF
>-|TRBJ2-5|TRBV19|-
TGTGCCACGTCCACCGGAGCCTCAGAGACCCAGTACTTC
CATSTGASETQYF
>TRBD2|TRBJ2-7|TRBV11-2|-
TGTGCCAGCAGCTTCCGACTAGCGGGAGTCGGGTACGAGCAGTACTTC
CASSFRLAGVGYEQYF
>-|TRBJ1-5|TRBV7-9|-
TGTGCCAGCAGCTCTATTGAGAGCAATCAGCCCCAGCATTTT
CASSSIESNQPQHF
>TRBD1|TRBJ2-7|TRBV2|-
TGTGCCAGCAGTAAAGGGACAGGGGGCTCCCGGTGGGGAGAGCAGTACTTC
CASSKGTGGSRWGEQYF
>-|TRBJ2-2|TRBV2|-
TGTGCCAGCAGTCTTCGAGGGGGGGACACCGGGGAGCTGTTTTTT
CASSLRGGDTGELFF
>TRBD1|TRBJ1-2|TRBV15|-
TGTGCCACCAGCAGACAGCTTAACAGGGGAGGAGATGGCTACACCTTC
CATSRQLNRGGDGYTF
>-|TRBJ2-2|TRBV6-1|few
TGTGCCAGCAGTGAAGCGGGGCGGGAGCTGTTTTTT
CASSEAGRELFF
>-|TRBJ2-7|TRBV21-1|-
TGTGCCAGCAGCAAAGCGACAAACCCGAGCTCCTACGAGCAGTACTTC
CASSKATNPSSYEQYF
>-|TRBJ2-1|TRBV29-1|-
TGCAGCGTTGATCGGGTAGCGGCCTACAATGAGCAGTTCTTC
CSVDRVAAYNEQFF
>-|TRBJ2-1|TRBV28|-
TGTGCCAGTACCGGGAGCTCCTACAATGAGCAGTTCTTC
CASTGSSYNEQFF
>-|TRBJ2-5|TRBV30|-
TGTGCCTGGAGTACGGGCGCGGGGCCGGAGACCCAGTACTTC
CAWSTGAGPETQYF
>-|TRBJ2-4|TRBV7-9|-
TGTGCCAGCAGCCCGGAGATAGCCAAAAACATTCAGTACTTC
CASSPEIAKNIQYF
>-|TRBJ2-1|TRBV28|-
TGTGCCACTTGGAGGGGGGGGGCGTCCTACAATGAGCAGTTCTTC
CATWRGGASYNEQFF
>-|TRBJ1-6|TRBV2|-
TGTGCCAGCAGTGAGGGGGCGTATTCACCCCTCCACTTT
CASSEGAYSPLHF
>-|TRBJ1-2|TRBV28|-
TGTGCCAGCAGTTTAACAGGAAAGAACTATGGCTACACCTTC
CASSLTGKNYGYTF
>TRBD2|TRBJ2-1|TRBV5-1|-
TGCGCCAGCAGCTTGGGTGGGACTAGCCGCATTAGAGACAATGAGCAGTTCTTC
CASSLGGTSRIRDNEQFF
>TRBD2|TRBJ2-5|TRBV30|-
TGTGCCTGGAGTGTAACTAGCGCGGGAGGGATCCAGTACTTC
CAWSVTSAGGIQYF
>TRBD1|TRBJ1-3|TRBV6-1|-
TGTGCCAGCAGTGCAAGGGACAGTCTAGTAAACACCATATATTTT
CASSARDSLVNTIYF
>TRBD1|TRBJ2-7|TRBV11-2|-
TGTGCCAGCAGACGGCCGGGACAGGGGGCTTTACGTTCCAACGAGCAGTACTTC
CASRRPGQGALRSNEQYF
>-|TRBJ2-1|TRBV7-9|-
TGTGCCAGCAGCTTAGTTGGAGGGGGAGGGCAGAATGAGCAGTTCTTC
CASSLVGGGGQNEQFF
>TRBD1|TRBJ2-7|TRBV5-1|few
TGCGCCAGCAGCTCGAGACAGGGGCCTATCTACGAGCAGTACTTC
CASSSRQGPIYEQYF
>-|TRBJ2-7|TRBV21-1|-
TGTGCCAGCAGCAAAGGGACTAGCGCGAGCGAGCAGTACTTC
CASSKGTSASEQYF
>TRBD2|TRBJ2-1|TRBV18|once
TGTGCCAGCTTCGGACTAGCGGGCCTCCACAATGAGCAGTTCTTC
CASFGLAGLHNEQFF
>-|TRBJ2-3|TRBV27|-
TGTGCCAGCAGTTTTCTAGCGAGAGGTACAGATACGCAGTATTTT
CASSFLARGTDTQYF
>-|TRBJ1-1|TRBV2|once
TGTGCCAGCGCCCCCCCCGGGAAAGCCCGGAACACTGAAGCTTTCTTT
CASAPPGKARNTEAFF
>-|TRBJ2-5|TRBV18|-
TGTGCCAGCTCACCCCAGAAAGAGACCCAGTACTTC
CASSPQKETQYF
>TRBD2|TRBJ2-7|TRBV29-1|-
TGCAGCGCCGGGGGGGGGACCCTCTACGAGCAGTACTTC
CSAGGGTLYEQYF
>TRBD2|TRBJ2-1|TRBV7-8|-
TGTGCCAGCAGCTTACATCAGGGACTAGCGGGGAGGGGTGAGCAGTTCTTC
CASSLHQGLAGRGEQFF
>TRBD1|TRBJ2-6|TRBV29-1|few
TGCAGCGTTCGGACAGGGGGCGTTGGGGCCAACGTCCTGACTTTC
CSVRTGGVGANVLTF
>TRBD1|TRBJ2-7|TRBV7-9|-
TGTGCCAGCAGCCCTGACAGGGGGGCCTCCTACGAGCAGTACTTC
CASSPDRGASYEQYF
>TRBD1|TRBJ1-2|TRBV5-1|-
TGCGCCAGCAGCTTGGATGGGGACAGGGGGGGCTATGGCTACACCTTC
CASSLDGDRGGYGYTF
>TRBD1|TRBJ1-4|TRBV27|-
TGTGCCAGCAGGACAGGGGGGCCTAATGAAAAACTGTTTTTT
CASRTGGPNEKLFF
>-|TRBJ2-7|TRBV30|-
TGTGCCTGGAGTGGGCTAGACTCCTACGAGCAGTACTTC
CAWSGLDSYEQYF
>TRBD2|TRBJ2-7|TRBV7-6|-
TGTGCCAGCAGCTTAGCGGGGACTAGCGGGAGTACTTACGAGCAGTACTTC
CASSLAGTSGSTYEQYF
>-|TRBJ2-7|TRBV7-9|-
TGTGCCAGCACAAAGGGGGGGACCTACGAGCAGTACTTC
CASTKGGTYEQYF
>TRBD1|TRBJ1-4|TRBV5-1|-
TGCGCCAGCAGCCTCAAGGGACAGGGGGCAGGGGAAAAACTGTTTTTT
CASSLKGQGAGEKLFF
>-|TRBJ2-7|TRBV15|few
TGTGCCACCAGCCGAGAGAGGTCGGACGAGCAGTACTTC
CATSRERSDEQYF
>TRBD1|TRBJ1-2|TRBV5-1|-
TGCGCCAGCAGCTTGGGTCGGTGGGGACAGAGCTATGGCTACACCTTC
CASSLGRWGQSYGYTF